This T cell receptor (beta chain) was identified in a study of lung T cells in sarcoidosis with Löfgren's syndrome. The V end lost 1 base, the J end lost 7 bases, and 8 bases lay between the germline ends. The CDR3 extends over 14 amino acids. This clonotype was recorded many times. MiXCR was run by TCRdb on the reads, yielding one entry per CDR3 protein. In the table there are just under 20,000 distinct CDR3 sequences, 20% to 25% of which are singletons. The sequencing sample was made of CD4+ T cells from PBMCs. The chain carries TRBV12-3 or TRBV12-4 and TRBJ1-6; D unclear. The clonotype comes from a human donor with sarcoidosis (Löfgren's syndrome or another form), or a control subject (not recorded which). The CDR3: CASSLGSSNSPLHF. CDR3 coding DNA: TGTGCCAGCAGTTTAGGGAGTAGCAATTCACCCCTCCACTTT.